This T cell receptor (beta chain) originates from a study of OX40 agonist ivuxolimab in advanced cancers. General study points: Clonal expansion in partial responders at 0.1-3.0 mg/kg ranked among the lowest.

Patients who had autoimmune disease history or got systemic immunosuppression were left out. Of note for this clone: Antigen unknown.

Looked up from germline, CDR1 is SGHDT and CDR2 is YYEEEE. CDR3 size: 15 residues. Trimming took 2 bases from V and 2 from J; bases not matched to a gene: 4. Using immunoSEQ multiplex PCR, the repertoire was profiled, and TCRdb retains in-frame clones only, with some absent. The sample holds about 74,000 clones; about 86% are singletons and the top ten take 5.5% to 7%. The source of this sequence is an adult with an advanced solid tumor such as melanoma, head and neck, liver or kidney cancer. Sequencing used CD4+ or CD8+ T cells sorted from blood, obtained in a trial of the OX40 agonist ivuxolimab. V gene TRBV5-6 combines with J gene TRBJ2-1, with 7 nucleotides matching TRBD2. CDR3 in DNA: TGTGCCAGCAGCTTCAGCGGGGCCCCCTACAATGAGCAGTTCTTC. This codes for CASSFSGAPYNEQFF. Using reference TRBV5-6 and TRBJ2-1 for the parts outside the CDR3, the full variable domain is DAGVTQSPTHLIKTRGQQVTLRCSPKSGHDTVSWYQQALGQGPQFIFQYYEEEERQRGNFPDRFSGHQFPNYSSELNVNALLLGDSALYLCASSFSGAPYNEQFFGPGTRLTVL.